This record looks at one TCR beta chain sequence and its context. Its specificity is not known. The table came from immunoSEQ multiplex PCR; TCRdb's copy has only in-frame clones and leaves some out. This sample yields fewer than 200,000 clones, of which roughly nine tenths are seen a single time; 4.4% belongs to the top ten. The source of the sample is a study of T cell responses to AZD1222 COVID-19 vaccine. The study's findings and limits: Every sample of the repertoires postdated the peak T cell response.

Looked up from germline, CDR1 is MDHEN and CDR2 is SYDVKM. The germline V and J ends were trimmed by 10 bases and 3 bases, with 10 bases remaining between them. The CDR3 runs 11 residues. This specimen was peripheral blood, taken on day 0 of MenACWY control vaccination. The chain is built from TRBV28 and TRBJ2-7; a possible D gene is TRBD2 (5 bases). This TCR was recovered from an adult in good health. CDR3: CATLDYYEQYF. The CDR3 DNA reads as TGTGCCACGTTAGACTACTACGAGCAGTACTTC.